This T cell receptor (beta chain) originates from a study of blood T cells in healthy people across ages. A second PCR, run for about 6 to 11 cycles, used a sample-barcoded 5' primer plus a J-beta primer mix. MiXCR, run by TCRdb on the 5' RACE reads, gives a single entry per CDR3 protein. This sample has hundreds of thousands of distinct CDR3 sequences; about 52% occur once, and the top ten carry under 35%. For every donor, a draw yielded around 10 milliliters of peripheral blood. The CDR3 is 15 residues long. V was clipped by 0 bases and J by 7 bases, with 17 bases between them. Germline V CDR1 and CDR2: SGHRS, YFSETQ. Overall study findings and caveats: Researchers said unsorted PBMCs prevented a conclusive naive versus antigen-experienced comparison. In long-lived donors, naive CD4+ cell counts and diversity exceeded those of aged donors. Those diversity estimates obtained from one million T cells were thought to be underestimates.

In regard to this clonotype: Its antigen is currently unknown.

The sequencing sample was made of blood. V gene TRBV5-1 combines with J gene TRBJ2-7; D is ambiguous. The receptor comes from a woman aged 60 to 75 in good health. The CDR3: CASSLGGWTPNEQYF. The CDR3 DNA sequence: TGCGCCAGCAGCTTGGGGGGATGGACCCCCAATGAGCAGTACTTC. Full variable domain (missing parts from reference TRBV5-1 and TRBJ2-7): KAGVTQTPRYLIKTRGQQVTLSCSPISGHRSVSWYQQTPGQGLQFLFEYFSETQRNKGNFPGRFSGRQFSNSRSEMNVSTLELGDSALYLCASSLGGWTPNEQYFGPGTRLTVT.